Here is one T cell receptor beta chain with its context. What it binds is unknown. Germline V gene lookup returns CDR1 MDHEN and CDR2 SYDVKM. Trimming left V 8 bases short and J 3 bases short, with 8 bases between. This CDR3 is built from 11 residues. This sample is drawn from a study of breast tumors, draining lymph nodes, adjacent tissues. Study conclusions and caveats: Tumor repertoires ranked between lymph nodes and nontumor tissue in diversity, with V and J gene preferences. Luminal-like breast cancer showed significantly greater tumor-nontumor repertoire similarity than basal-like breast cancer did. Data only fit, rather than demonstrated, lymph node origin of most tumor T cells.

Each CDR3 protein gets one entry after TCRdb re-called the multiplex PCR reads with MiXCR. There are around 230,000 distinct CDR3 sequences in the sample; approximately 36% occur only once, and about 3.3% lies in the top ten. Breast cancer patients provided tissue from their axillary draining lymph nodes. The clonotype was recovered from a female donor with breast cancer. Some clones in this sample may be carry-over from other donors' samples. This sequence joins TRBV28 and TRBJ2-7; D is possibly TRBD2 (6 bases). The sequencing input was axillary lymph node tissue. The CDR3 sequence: CASGGIYEQYF. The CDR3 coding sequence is TGTGCCAGCGGGGGGATCTACGAGCAGTACTTC.